The present entry profiles one T cell receptor beta chain with its context. Treatment noted: 15 to 20 received Ad26.COV2.S at low or high dose, single or two shots; 5 received placebo; per-sample allocation not given. The samples were gathered on day 63 after the first injection of vaccine or placebo. This entry is derived from a study of Ad26.COV2.S vaccination and SARS-CoV-2 variants. The CDR3 runs 15 residues. The V end was cut by 6 bases, the J end by 4 bases, with 15 bases between. Germline assignment: CDR1 MNHEY and CDR2 SVGAGI. Data came from immunoSEQ multiplex PCR; TCRdb stores just in-frame clones and leaves some out. The data contain hundreds of thousands of clones, around 89% of them singletons.

This clonotype originated in a person between 18 and 65 years old who received the Ad26.COV2.S COVID-19 vaccine or a placebo. The chain uses TRBV6-5 and TRBJ2-2, with D perhaps TRBD1 or TRBD2 (7 bases each). Source: peripheral blood, taken in a trial of Ad26.COV2.S vaccine versus placebo. The CDR3: CASRPGGGGTGELFF. The CDR3 DNA reads as TGTGCCAGCAGGCCAGGGGGGGGCGGCACCGGGGAGCTGTTTTTT.